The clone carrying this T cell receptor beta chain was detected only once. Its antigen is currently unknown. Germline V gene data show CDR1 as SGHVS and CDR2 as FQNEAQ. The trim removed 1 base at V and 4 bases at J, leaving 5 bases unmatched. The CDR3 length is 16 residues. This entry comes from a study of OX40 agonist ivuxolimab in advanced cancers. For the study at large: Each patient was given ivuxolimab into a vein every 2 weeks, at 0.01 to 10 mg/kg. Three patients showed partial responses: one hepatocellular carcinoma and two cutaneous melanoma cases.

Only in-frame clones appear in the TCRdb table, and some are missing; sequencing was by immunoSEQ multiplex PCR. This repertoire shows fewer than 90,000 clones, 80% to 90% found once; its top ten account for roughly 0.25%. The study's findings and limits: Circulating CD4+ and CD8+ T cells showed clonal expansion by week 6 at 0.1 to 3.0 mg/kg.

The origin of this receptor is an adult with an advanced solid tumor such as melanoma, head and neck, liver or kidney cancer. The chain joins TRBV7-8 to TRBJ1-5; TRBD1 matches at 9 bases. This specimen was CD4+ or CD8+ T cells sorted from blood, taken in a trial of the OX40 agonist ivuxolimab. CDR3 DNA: TGTGCCAGCAGCTTAGAATGGGACAGGGCGAATCAGCCCCAGCATTTT. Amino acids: CASSLEWDRANQPQHF.